Below are 29 T cell receptor beta chains sequenced from a single sample in a study of human T cells and chemical hapten exposure. Time point of the sample: patch test 3, about 24 weeks after DPC sensitization. Treatment given: therapeutic diphenylcyclopropenone sensitization with weekly scalp DPC. TCRdb called the RACE reads again in MiXCR, with one record for every CDR3 protein. Among about 190,000 distinct CDR3 sequences listed, 24% were seen once. This sample comprised whole blood, obtained in connection with sensitization to the hapten diphenylcyclopropenone (DPC). These receptors were taken from a woman between 40 and 55 years old with alopecia areata. Some clones in this sample may be carry-over from other donors' samples.

The chain carries TRBV6-2 or TRBV6-3 and TRBJ2-3; TRBD1 matches at 8 bases. The CDR3 length is 14 residues. J was trimmed by 8 bases and V by 5 bases; bases with no gene match: 9. Looked up from germline, CDR1 is MNHEY and CDR2 is SVGEGT. The CDR3 region has the DNA TGTGCCAGCAGTCGACAGGGGATGGGGGTTACGCAGTATTTT. Translation gives CASSRQGMGVTQYF.

This clonotype was found a few times. This sequence joins TRBV7-9 and TRBJ1-4; 8 bases are shared with TRBD1. With 5 bases clipped from V and 3 bases from J, the junction kept 5 bases outside the gene matches. The CDR3 loop spans 15 amino acids. Germline values: CDR1 SEHNR, CDR2 FQNEAQ (reference sequence). This CDR3 is CASSPGQAPNEKLFF. CDR3 DNA sequence: TGTGCCAGCAGCCCGGGACAGGCACCTAATGAAAAACTGTTTTTT. Based on the CDR3 plus reference TRBV7-9 and TRBJ1-4, the full variable domain is DTGVSQNPRHKITKRGQNVTFRCDPISEHNRLYWYRQTLGQGPEFLTYFQNEAQLEKSRLLSDRFSAERPKGSFSTLEIQRTEQGDSAMYLCASSPGQAPNEKLFFGSGTQLSVL.

In this sample, this clonotype turned up a few times. The rearrangement joins TRBV11-2 to TRBJ2-3; D perhaps matches TRBD1 (5 bases). Trimming removed 0 bases from V and 4 bases from J, with 14 bases in between. Per germline, CDR1 SGHAT and CDR2 FQNNGV. CDR3 length: 16 residues. The CDR3 loop is CASSLDGATGSDTQYF. The CDR3 nucleotides are TGTGCCAGCAGCTTAGATGGGGCCACCGGGTCAGATACGCAGTATTTT.

This clonotype was observed a few times. The gene calls are TRBV27 and TRBJ2-7; 8 nucleotides align to TRBD2. With 4 bases clipped from V and 3 bases from J, the junction kept 8 bases outside the gene matches. The germline V gene has CDR1 MNHEY and CDR2 SMNVEV (reference sequence). This CDR3 has 15 amino acids. This CDR3 is CASSSPGLGHYEQYF. The DNA for the CDR3 is TGTGCCAGCAGTTCCCCGGGACTAGGTCACTACGAGCAGTACTTC.

In this sample, this clonotype turned up a few times. The V and J genes are TRBV20-1 and TRBJ2-7; 8 bases match TRBD2. The V gene end was trimmed by 1 base and the J gene end by 0 bases; junction bases not matched to a gene: 5. Germline V gives CDR1 DFQATT, CDR2 SNEGSKA (reference sequence). The CDR3 sequence is 15 residues long. CDR3 DNA: TGCAGTGCTAGAGTTCGCGGGAGGAGCTCCTACGAGCAGTACTTC. This encodes CSARVRGRSSYEQYF.

This chain joins TRBV9 and TRBJ2-3; tentatively, D is TRBD2 (6 bases). CDR3 size: 17 residues. Deletions cut 0 bases from V and 1 base from J, with 15 bases between. Germline CDR1 is SGDLS and CDR2 is YYNGEE. In nucleotides, the CDR3 is TGTGCCAGCAGCGTAGCCGGGGGAGGATATCGCACAGATACGCAGTATTTT. It codes for CASSVAGGGYRTDTQYF.

This clonotype was detected only once. The genes are TRBV24-1 and TRBJ2-1, with TRBD2 matching 12 bases. CDR1 is KGHDR, CDR2 SFDVKD, per germline. J was trimmed by 8 bases and V by 1 base; bases with no gene match: 5. The CDR3 extends over 16 amino acids. The CDR3 region has the DNA TGTGCCACCAGTGATTTTTCTAGCGGGGGGGGGGATGAGCAGTTCTTC. It encodes CATSDFSSGGGDEQFF.

The rearrangement uses TRBV20-1 and TRBJ1-3, with 9 bases identical to TRBD1. The length of the CDR3 is 16 residues. With 0 bases clipped from V and 4 bases from J, the junction kept 7 bases outside the gene matches. The germline CDR1 and CDR2 sequences are DFQATT and SNEGSKA (reference sequence). Written as DNA, the CDR3 is TGCAGTGCTAGAGAGGGAGGACAGGGGAGAGGAAACACCATATATTTT. Translated: CSAREGGQGRGNTIYF.

This clonotype was seen only a few times. V usage is TRBV6-2 or TRBV6-3 and J usage is TRBJ2-1, with D possibly matching TRBD1 (5 bases). Germline V gene data show CDR1 as MNHEY and CDR2 as SVGEGT. The CDR3 covers 16 residues. V lost 4 bases to trimming and J lost 2 bases, with 15 bases between them. CDR3 sequence reads: CASSSAQGRPYNEQFF. DNA of the CDR3: TGTGCCAGCAGTTCCGCTCAGGGCCGACCCTACAATGAGCAGTTCTTC.

The chain employs TRBV20-1 and TRBJ1-5, with TRBD1 identical over 8 bases. The CDR3 spans 15 residues. Losses at the gene ends were 6 bases for V and 1 base for J; bases not matched to a gene: 8. Germline-derived CDR1 and CDR2 are DFQATT and SNEGSKA (reference sequence). The CDR3 loop reads CSATGQEYSNQPQHF. The DNA of the CDR3 is TGCAGTGCAACGGGACAGGAGTACAGCAATCAGCCCCAGCATTTT.

This clonotype was observed a handful of times. The CDR3 nucleotides read TGCGCCAGCAGCATAGGACTAGCGGGAGTCAGAGATACGCAGTATTTT. This translates into CASSIGLAGVRDTQYF. The genes are TRBV5-1 and TRBJ2-3; 13 positions agree with TRBD2. CDR1 and CDR2 (germline): SGHRS, YFSETQ. The CDR3 contains 16 residues. Trimming at V came to 4 bases and at J to 5 bases, leaving 7 bases not matched to a gene.

The chain employs TRBV5-1 and TRBJ1-6; 8 nucleotides match TRBD1. This CDR3 region has 15 residues. CDR1 and CDR2 (germline): SGHRS, YFSETQ. Trimming cost V 1 base and J 7 bases; bases outside gene matches: 4. The CDR3 bases are TGCGCCAGCAGCTTGAGACAGGGGCGAAATTCACCCCTCCACTTT. This gives the protein CASSLRQGRNSPLHF.

This clonotype was observed many times. This rearrangement joins TRBV6-1 to TRBJ1-4, with D unresolved. The germline V and J ends were trimmed by 0 bases and 8 bases, with 16 bases remaining between them. The germline V gene encodes CDR1 MNHNS and CDR2 SASEGT. This CDR3 spans 16 amino acids. CDR3 nucleotides: TGTGCCAGCAGTGAAGCGCAGTTCCCCCAAGGAGAAAAACTGTTTTTT. This codes for CASSEAQFPQGEKLFF.

The chain is built from TRBV24-1 and TRBJ2-1; D remains ambiguous. The germline V gene has CDR1 KGHDR and CDR2 SFDVKD. Trimming removed 4 bases from V and 4 bases from J, with 7 bases in between. This CDR3 comprises 13 residues. CDR3: CATSERQYNEQFF. Here the CDR3 DNA reads TGTGCCACCAGTGAGCGCCAGTACAATGAGCAGTTCTTC.

This chain connects TRBV7-9 to TRBJ2-1, with 7 bases fitting TRBD1. The germline CDR1 and CDR2 sequences are SEHNR and FQNEAQ (reference sequence). Trimming took 4 bases from V and 2 from J; bases not matched to a gene: 8. This CDR3 spans 16 amino acids. For the CDR3, the DNA is TGTGCCAGCAGCTCCGGGCCGGGACAGACCTACAATGAGCAGTTCTTC. It codes for CASSSGPGQTYNEQFF.

A few counts support this clonotype. J is TRBJ2-5 and V is TRBV10-3; D remains ambiguous. Germline lookup yields CDR1 ENHRY and CDR2 SYGVKD. The CDR3 sequence is 13 residues long. Between the trimmed V and J ends, which lost 4 bases and 2 bases, there was a span of 8 bases. CDR3 DNA: TGTGCCATCAGTGGGGGAAGGCAAGAGACCCAGTACTTC. This gives the protein CAISGGRQETQYF.

The chain is built from TRBV7-9 and TRBJ2-1; D not resolved. V gave up 4 bases and J gave up 2 bases, with 12 bases separating them. This CDR3 has 15 amino acids. Germline V gene data show CDR1 as SEHNR and CDR2 as FQNEAQ (reference sequence). The CDR3 nucleotides read TGTGCCAGCAGCTCAAGGAGTTCGGCCTACAATGAGCAGTTCTTC. Translation: CASSSRSSAYNEQFF.

The chain links TRBV11-3 to TRBJ2-2; the match to TRBD2 covers 9 bases. V lost 3 bases to trimming and J lost 1 base; unmatched junction nucleotides: 12. Looked up from germline, CDR1 is SGHNT and CDR2 is YENEEA. This CDR3 is built from 19 residues. The CDR3 DNA follows: TGTGCCAGCAGCTTGAGAGCCGAAGCGGGAGGTCTGAACACCGGGGAGCTGTTTTTT. As protein: CASSLRAEAGGLNTGELFF. Combining the CDR3 with reference TRBV11-3 and TRBJ2-2 gives the whole variable domain EAGVVQSPRYKIIEKKQPVAFWCNPISGHNTLYWYLQNLGQGPELLIRYENEEAVDDSQLPKDRFSAERLKGVDSTLKIQPAELGDSAVYLCASSLRAEAGGLNTGELFFGEGSRLTVL.

Only a few counts were recorded for this clonotype. V usage is TRBV9 and J usage is TRBJ2-1; TRBD2 agrees at 9 bases. V trimming: 3 bases; J trimming: 7 bases; junction bases outside the gene matches: 11. The CDR3 sequence is 16 residues long. The germline V gene encodes CDR1 SGDLS and CDR2 YYNGEE. The CDR3 bases are TGTGCCAGCAGCGACACTAACGGCGGGAGGGTTAATGAGCAGTTCTTC. It translates to CASSDTNGGRVNEQFF.

This chain links TRBV28 with TRBJ2-7; D remains ambiguous. With 3 bases removed from V and 4 bases from J, the gap between germline ends came to 7 bases. Germline CDR1 is MDHEN and CDR2 is SYDVKM. CDR3 size: 12 residues. The CDR3 reads CASSFLLYEQYF. CDR3 nucleotide sequence: TGTGCCAGCAGTTTTCTCTTGTACGAGCAGTACTTC. Full variable domain (outside the CDR3, taken from reference TRBV28 and TRBJ2-7): DVKVTQSSRYLVKRTGEKVFLECVQDMDHENMFWYRQDPGLGLRLIYFSYDVKMKEKGDIPEGYSVSREKKERFSLILESASTNQTSMYLCASSFLLYEQYFGPGTRLTVT.

This clonotype was observed a few times. V usage is TRBV6-1 and J usage is TRBJ1-2; TRBD1 is a possible D gene (6 bases). The length of the CDR3 is 16 residues. Trimming left V 4 bases short and J 6 bases short, with 21 bases between. CDR1 is MNHNS and CDR2 is SASEGT in the germline V gene. The CDR3 DNA reads as TGTGCCAGCAGTGCTCGAGGACAGTCTACCGGCCATGGCTACACCTTC. Translated: CASSARGQSTGHGYTF.

This clonotype was recorded many times. V is TRBV6-5 and J is TRBJ1-2, with D possibly matching TRBD1 (6 bases). The CDR3 is 12 residues long. V was clipped by 5 bases and J by 2 bases, with 6 bases between them. CDR1 is MNHEY and CDR2 is SVGAGI in the germline V gene. The CDR3 loop is CASSQGNYGYTF. CDR3 DNA: TGTGCCAGCAGTCAGGGGAACTATGGCTACACCTTC.

This clonotype was observed a handful of times. This chain links TRBV7-8 with TRBJ1-1; no reliable D call. This CDR3 spans 13 amino acids. The V and J ends lost 3 bases and 1 base respectively, with 6 bases between them. Germline CDR1 SGHVS, CDR2 FQNEAQ. In DNA form, the CDR3 reads TGTGCCAGCAGCTTCCTGGAGAACACTGAAGCTTTCTTT. Its protein is CASSFLENTEAFF.

The CDR3 DNA reads TGCAGCGTTGATCTAGCGGGAGGGAGAGATACGCAGTATTTT. Its protein is CSVDLAGGRDTQYF. V is TRBV29-1 and J is TRBJ2-3, with TRBD2 identical over 12 bases. V lost 3 bases to trimming and J lost 5 bases; unmatched junction nucleotides: 3. Germline V lookup: CDR1 SQVTM, CDR2 ANQGSEA. The CDR3 runs 14 residues.

This clonotype was seen many times. This sequence joins TRBV20-1 and TRBJ2-1; no reliable D call. CDR3 length equals 12 residues. V dropped 1 base and J dropped 7 bases, with 8 bases sitting between them. CDR1 DFQATT and CDR2 SNEGSKA come from the germline V gene (reference sequence). CDR3 DNA: TGCAGTGCTAGAGCTGGGTGGAATGAGCAGTTCTTC. Protein product: CSARAGWNEQFF.

This clonotype was counted between two and nine times. This chain joins TRBV29-1 and TRBJ2-7; 10 bases map to TRBD1. This CDR3 has 12 residues. V lost 8 bases to trimming and J lost 5 bases; unmatched junction nucleotides: 6. CDR1 SQVTM and CDR2 ANQGSEA come from the germline V gene. CDR3 in DNA: TGCAGCTGCCGGACAGGGGGTAACGAGCAGTACTTC. This translates into CSCRTGGNEQYF.

The chain couples TRBV11-2 to TRBJ1-6; 10 bases are a match to TRBD1. V dropped 6 bases and J dropped 7; count of bases not matched to a gene: 12. From germline, CDR1 is SGHAT and CDR2 FQNNGV. The CDR3 extends over 17 amino acids. CDR3 bases: TGTGCCAGCAGACCAGGACAGGGGGGTGTACGAAATTCACCCCTCCACTTT. Encoded protein: CASRPGQGGVRNSPLHF.

This clonotype was detected many times. CDR3 nucleotide sequence: TGTGCCAGCAGACCGATGACAGCTACCTACGAGCAGTACTTC. This encodes CASRPMTATYEQYF. This chain joins TRBV6-5 and TRBJ2-7; a possible D gene is TRBD1 (5 bases). The V gene lost 6 bases and the J gene lost 2 bases, with 14 bases spanning the gap. CDR1 is MNHEY, CDR2 SVGAGI, per germline. The CDR3 covers 14 residues.

This clonotype was counted only a few times. CDR3 coding DNA: TGTGCCACCAGTGATTCCTCGGCCACAGATACGCAGTATTTT. Translated: CATSDSSATDTQYF. V gene TRBV24-1 combines with J gene TRBJ2-3, with unresolved D. CDR3 length equals 14 residues. V was pared by 2 bases and J by 2 bases, with 7 bases between. In germline, CDR1 is KGHDR, CDR2 SFDVKD.